A single sample is the source of the 31 T cell receptor beta chains below, sequenced in a study of cytomegalovirus exposure and HLA in healthy donors. It was with 60 Vbeta and 13 Jbeta primers that the PCR ran. Produced via immunoSEQ multiplex PCR; TCRdb's table is partial and in-frame only. The table records 140,000 or so clones, around a tenth of them present only once. Sample: PBMCs. The receptors were gathered from a male donor in good health and CMV-seronegative.

This clone was seen more than once but under ten times. The chain joins TRBV7-2 to TRBJ2-1; 10 bases fit TRBD2. CDR3 length: 18 residues. Per germline, CDR1 SGHTA and CDR2 FQGNSA. V trimming: 3 bases; J trimming: 0 bases; junction bases outside the gene matches: 8. Written as DNA, the CDR3 is TGTGCCAGCAGCTTTCCCAGCGGGGGGGCTAGCTCCTACAATGAGCAGTTCTTC. Protein sequence: CASSFPSGGASSYNEQFF.

The chain employs TRBV9 and TRBJ1-2; the D gene is possibly TRBD1 (5 bases). The CDR3 contains 16 residues. Germline values: CDR1 SGDLS, CDR2 YYNGEE. V lost 0 bases, J lost 8 bases, and 20 bases lay in between. DNA of the CDR3: TGTGCCAGCAGCGTAGATCCGGAGGGAGGGGTAGGCGGCTACACCTTC. The encoded protein is CASSVDPEGGVGGYTF. Complete variable domain (other parts from reference TRBV9 and TRBJ1-2): DSGVTQTPKHLITATGQRVTLRCSPRSGDLSVYWYQQSLDQGLQFLIQYYNGEERAKGNILERFSAQQFPDLHSELNLSSLELGDSALYFCASSVDPEGGVGGYTFGSGTRLTVV.

A few counts support this clone. The chain uses TRBV4-3 and TRBJ1-1; D is uncertain. Germline assignment: CDR1 LGHNA and CDR2 YSLEER. V lost 0 bases and J lost 1, with 6 bases in between. The CDR3 runs to 14 residues. The CDR3 region is CASSQDRRNTEAFF. CDR3 DNA sequence: TGCGCCAGCAGCCAAGATCGGAGGAACACTGAAGCTTTCTTT.

This clone has just a few counts. J is TRBJ2-1 and V is TRBV7-2; TRBD2 agrees at 7 bases. V lost 2 bases to trimming and J lost 9 bases; unmatched junction nucleotides: 7. Germline loops: CDR1 SGHTA, CDR2 FQGNSA. The length of the CDR3 is 14 residues. CDR3 DNA sequence: TGTGCCAGCAGCTTAAATTCTGGGGGGGGTGAGCAGTTCTTC. Translation gives CASSLNSGGGEQFF. The entire variable domain, with the rest obtained from reference TRBV7-2 and TRBJ2-1, is as follows: GAGVSQSPSNKVTEKGKDVELRCDPISGHTALYWYRQSLGQGLEFLIYFQGNSAPDKSGLPSDRFSAERTGGSVSTLTIQRTQQEDSAVYLCASSLNSGGGEQFFGPGTRLTVL.

This chain connects TRBV19 to TRBJ2-1; 14 bases are a match to TRBD2. The CDR3 is made up of 16 amino acids. CDR1 is LNHDA, CDR2 SQIVND, per germline (reference sequence). V shed 5 bases and J 9 bases; nucleotides not matched to a gene: 9. This chain's CDR3 is CASSLRTSGRSGEQFF. CDR3 sequence (DNA): TGTGCCAGTAGTCTAAGGACTAGCGGGAGGAGTGGTGAGCAGTTCTTC.

This chain joins TRBV28 and TRBJ1-2; D may be TRBD1 (6 bases). V dropped 6 bases and J dropped 6 bases, with 14 bases sitting between them. The CDR3 totals 13 residues. Germline CDR1 and CDR2: MDHEN and SYDVKM. CDR3 in amino acids: CASRVGGADGYTF. The CDR3 DNA reads TGTGCCAGCAGAGTCGGGGGGGCGGATGGCTACACCTTC.

This clone came up a few times. The chain has TRBV28 and TRBJ1-2; 8 bases match TRBD1. The germline V gene has CDR1 MDHEN and CDR2 SYDVKM. The ends lost 6 bases at V and 6 bases at J; junction bases unmatched: 3. This CDR3 is 12 amino acids long. The CDR3 region is CASSLTGDGYTF. CDR3 coding DNA: TGTGCCAGCAGCCTGACAGGGGATGGCTACACCTTC.

The V gene is TRBV15, the J gene TRBJ1-2, with 7 nucleotides matching TRBD1. The J segment lost 3 bases and the V segment lost 6 bases, leaving 22 bases of the junction unmatched. The CDR3 sequence is 19 residues long. The germline V gene encodes CDR1 LNHNV and CDR2 YYDKDF (reference sequence). The CDR3 sequence: CATRGIRGQALVVDYGYTF. The CDR3 DNA sequence: TGTGCCACCAGGGGTATCAGAGGACAGGCTCTGGTTGTTGACTATGGCTACACCTTC.

V usage is TRBV5-1 and J usage is TRBJ1-2; 8 nucleotides agree with TRBD1. Germline assignment: CDR1 SGHRS and CDR2 YFSETQ. This CDR3 spans 15 amino acids. J was trimmed by 4 bases and V by 2 bases; bases with no gene match: 7. Here the CDR3 DNA reads TGCGCCAGCAGCTTCCGGGACAGGATTTCCTATGGCTACACCTTC. This gives the protein CASSFRDRISYGYTF.

The CDR3 spells CAWSKRGNEQFF. CDR3 DNA: TGTGCCTGGAGTAAAAGGGGGAATGAGCAGTTCTTC. This chain joins TRBV30 and TRBJ2-1, with D maybe TRBD1 (6 bases). Trimming removed 2 bases from V and 7 bases from J, with 9 bases in between. Germline-derived CDR1 and CDR2 are GTSNPN and SVGIG (reference sequence). The CDR3 sequence is 12 residues long.

The V call is TRBV7-9, the J call TRBJ1-2; no firm D call. This CDR3 is 14 amino acids long. V lost 0 bases to trimming and J lost 6 bases, with 11 bases between them. Germline V gene data show CDR1 as SEHNR and CDR2 as FQNEAQ (reference sequence). CDR3 loop: CASSLALIENGYTF. The DNA of the CDR3 is TGTGCCAGCAGCTTAGCGCTCATAGAAAATGGCTACACCTTC.

The V call is TRBV7-9, the J call TRBJ2-2, with 7 bases lining up with TRBD2. The CDR3 spans 15 residues. Germline loops: CDR1 SEHNR, CDR2 FQNEAQ (reference sequence). V lost 6 bases, J lost 2 bases, and 6 bases stayed unmatched. The CDR3 loop reads CASRILASNTGELFF. CDR3 nucleotide sequence: TGTGCCAGCAGGATACTAGCGAGTAACACCGGGGAGCTGTTTTTT. The whole variable domain, filled in from reference TRBV7-9 and TRBJ2-2, reads DTGVSQNPRHKITKRGQNVTFRCDPISEHNRLYWYRQTLGQGPEFLTYFQNEAQLEKSRLLSDRFSAERPKGSFSTLEIQRTEQGDSAMYLCASRILASNTGELFFGEGSRLTVL.

This clone was seen a few times. The chain has TRBV6-5 and TRBJ1-4, with 9 bases matching TRBD1. This CDR3 region has 15 residues. V lost 4 bases, J lost 6 bases, and 6 bases stayed unmatched. Germline V gene lookup returns CDR1 MNHEY and CDR2 SVGAGI. In nucleotides, the CDR3 is TGTGCCAGCAGTTCCCCAGGGACAGGGTATGAAAAACTGTTTTTT. Translating it yields CASSSPGTGYEKLFF.

The V call is TRBV5-4, the J call TRBJ2-1, with TRBD2 matching 11 bases. Trimming took 10 bases from V and 7 from J; bases not matched to a gene: 22. The CDR3 is 18 amino acids. The germline CDR1 and CDR2 sequences are SGHNT and YYREEE (reference sequence). The CDR3 protein is CASSPTPVLAGGPNEQFF. The DNA of the CDR3 is TGTGCCTCAAGTCCGACGCCGGTCTTAGCGGGAGGGCCTAATGAGCAGTTCTTC.

This clone has a handful of counts. This chain connects TRBV19 to TRBJ1-6, with TRBD1 matching over 11 bases. Trimming removed 4 bases from V and 10 bases from J; junction bases left unmatched: 6. The CDR3 extends over 15 amino acids. Germline V gives CDR1 LNHDA, CDR2 SQIVND (reference sequence). In DNA form, the CDR3 reads TGTGCCAGTAGTAACCGGGACAGGGGGATGTCACCCCTCCACTTT. Residues: CASSNRDRGMSPLHF. Based on the CDR3 plus reference TRBV19 and TRBJ1-6, the full variable domain is DGGITQSPKYLFRKEGQNVTLSCEQNLNHDAMYWYRQDPGQGLRLIYYSQIVNDFQKGDIAEGYSVSREKKESFPLTVTSAQKNPTAFYLCASSNRDRGMSPLHFGNGTRLTVT.

The chain employs TRBV5-1 and TRBJ2-3; 9 bases match TRBD2. Per germline, CDR1 SGHRS and CDR2 YFSETQ. The J segment lost 2 bases and the V segment lost 4 bases, leaving 8 bases of the junction unmatched. CDR3 length equals 16 residues. CDR3 protein: CASSPLAGASTDTQYF. The CDR3 bases are TGCGCCAGCAGCCCCTTAGCGGGGGCCTCCACAGATACGCAGTATTTT.

This clone has only a few counts. The V call is TRBV5-4, the J call TRBJ1-6, with unresolved D. In germline, CDR1 is SGHNT, CDR2 YYREEE (reference sequence). This CDR3 region has 13 residues. V was trimmed by 5 bases and J by 3 bases, leaving 6 bases between them. The CDR3 protein is CASSPGYNSPLHF. The CDR3 DNA reads TGTGCCAGCAGTCCCGGCTATAATTCACCCCTCCACTTT.

J is TRBJ1-2 and V is TRBV30; D uncertain. The V gene lost 0 bases and the J gene lost 4 bases, with 12 bases spanning the gap. CDR3 size: 14 residues. CDR1 and CDR2 (germline): GTSNPN, SVGIG (reference sequence). The CDR3: CAWSVSVSSYGYTF. CDR3 sequence (DNA): TGTGCCTGGAGTGTTTCCGTGTCGTCCTATGGCTACACCTTC.

This clone showed up just a few times. The chain couples TRBV13 to TRBJ1-1, with TRBD1 matching over 9 bases. Germline V gives CDR1 PRHDT, CDR2 FYEKMQ (reference sequence). V lost 3 bases to trimming and J lost 5 bases; unmatched junction nucleotides: 4. This CDR3 comprises 14 residues. CDR3 coding DNA: TGTGCCAGCAGCTTTGTCGGGACAGGGACTGAAGCTTTCTTT. Protein: CASSFVGTGTEAFF. The entire variable domain, with the rest obtained from reference TRBV13 and TRBJ1-1, is as follows: AAGVIQSPRHLIKEKRETATLKCYPIPRHDTVYWYQQGPGQDPQFLISFYEKMQSDKGSIPDRFSAQQFSDYHSELNMSSLELGDSALYFCASSFVGTGTEAFFGQGTRLTVV.

The chain links TRBV7-6 to TRBJ1-2; D perhaps matches TRBD1 (6 bases). The ends were cut back, 5 bases at V and 3 bases at J, with 13 bases in the middle. Germline values: CDR1 SGHVS, CDR2 FNYEAQ. CDR3 size: 14 residues. The CDR3 reads CASSPIRTDYGYTF. The CDR3 nucleotides read TGTGCCAGCAGCCCGATTCGGACAGACTATGGCTACACCTTC.

V and J are TRBV28 and TRBJ1-6; D is uncertain. The V end lost 2 bases, the J end lost 14 bases, and 10 bases lay between the germline ends. Germline CDR1 is MDHEN and CDR2 is SYDVKM. There are 12 residues in the CDR3. The CDR3 loop reads CASSLKAGTLHF. For the CDR3, the DNA is TGTGCCAGCAGTTTAAAGGCCGGGACCCTCCACTTT.

This clone was picked up a small number of times. The rearrangement uses TRBV5-6 and TRBJ1-5, with a tentative D call TRBD1 (5 bases). V lost 1 base, J lost 5 bases, and 13 bases lay in between. The CDR3 runs 15 residues. CDR1 and CDR2 from the germline V gene are SGHDT and YYEEEE. CDR3 bases: TGTGCCAGCAGCTTGCGGACAACTGCCGATCAGCCCCAGCATTTT. Translation gives CASSLRTTADQPQHF.

This chain links TRBV5-1 with TRBJ1-2, with D maybe TRBD1 (6 bases). V gave up 0 bases and J gave up 7 bases, with 13 bases separating them. Germline CDR1 SGHRS, CDR2 YFSETQ. This CDR3 has 14 amino acids. The CDR3 region has the DNA TGCGCCAGCAGCTTGGGGGCAGGGGATCTTGGCTACACCTTC. This gives the protein CASSLGAGDLGYTF.

In its sample, this clone was seen a few times. The chain uses TRBV7-9 and TRBJ2-7; the match to TRBD2 covers 8 bases. Germline-derived CDR1 and CDR2 are SEHNR and FQNEAQ (reference sequence). This CDR3 comprises 12 residues. Germline trimming cut 4 bases from V and 7 bases from J; bases unmatched to any gene: 3. CDR3 residues: CASSSGGGEQYF. The DNA of the CDR3 is TGTGCCAGCAGCTCCGGGGGGGGAGAGCAGTACTTC.

This clone was counted between two and nine times. V gene TRBV5-1 combines with J gene TRBJ2-7, with 12 bases aligning to TRBD2. V was pared by 2 bases and J by 7 bases, with 4 bases of the junction left unmatched. Germline loops: CDR1 SGHRS, CDR2 YFSETQ. This CDR3 is built from 14 residues. CDR3 loop: CASSFRLAGEEQYF. The CDR3 DNA reads TGCGCCAGCAGCTTTAGACTAGCGGGAGAGGAGCAGTACTTC.

The chain has TRBV29-1 and TRBJ1-1; TRBD1 aligns across 7 bases. With V trimmed by 5 bases and J by 7 bases, 10 bases remained unmatched. Germline V lookup: CDR1 SQVTM, CDR2 ANQGSEA. The CDR3 loop spans 13 amino acids. This chain's CDR3 is CSVQSRDRFEAFF. Written as DNA, the CDR3 is TGCAGCGTTCAGTCCCGGGACAGATTTGAAGCTTTCTTT. The whole variable domain, filled in from reference TRBV29-1 and TRBJ1-1, reads SAVISQKPSRDICQRGTSLTIQCQVDSQVTMMFWYRQQPGQSLTLIATANQGSEATYESGFVIDKFPISRPNLTFSTLTVSNMSPEDSSIYLCSVQSRDRFEAFFGQGTRLTVV.

V is TRBV7-9 and J is TRBJ2-2; tentatively, D is TRBD1 (5 bases). The CDR3 covers 15 residues. CDR1 is SEHNR, CDR2 FQNEAQ, per germline (reference sequence). V was trimmed by 6 bases and J by 4 bases, leaving 15 bases between them. The CDR3 DNA reads TGTGCCAGCAGTCTCCTGTTAGGGGCCACCGGGGAGCTGTTTTTT. It encodes CASSLLLGATGELFF. Filled out from reference TRBV7-9 and TRBJ2-2, the complete variable domain reads DTGVSQNPRHKITKRGQNVTFRCDPISEHNRLYWYRQTLGQGPEFLTYFQNEAQLEKSRLLSDRFSAERPKGSFSTLEIQRTEQGDSAMYLCASSLLLGATGELFFGEGSRLTVL.

The chain recombines TRBV9 with TRBJ1-1; D gene unclear. CDR1 SGDLS and CDR2 YYNGEE come from the germline V gene. The length of the CDR3 is 13 residues. V was pared by 0 bases and J by 4 bases, with 7 bases between. The chain's CDR3 is CASSVAGITEAFF. CDR3 bases: TGTGCCAGCAGCGTAGCGGGGATCACTGAAGCTTTCTTT.

This clone was observed a few times. The CDR3 bases are TGTGCCAGCAGCTTCCAGGGGAACACTGAAGCTTTCTTT. Translation gives CASSFQGNTEAFF. The rearrangement joins TRBV11-3 to TRBJ1-1, with D perhaps matching TRBD1 (5 bases). Between the trimmed V and J ends, which lost 3 bases and 1 base, there was a span of 6 bases. Germline CDR1 and CDR2: SGHNT and YENEEA. This CDR3 is 13 amino acids long.

The CDR3 here is CASRSLGRDYTF. The CDR3 nucleotides are TGTGCCAGCCGCTCGTTAGGTCGGGACTACACCTTC. The chain links TRBV27 to TRBJ1-2; no definite D call. CDR3 length: 12 amino acids. Germline-derived CDR1 and CDR2 are MNHEY and SMNVEV (reference sequence). The V end was cut by 8 bases, the J end by 10 bases, with 17 bases between.

The chain joins TRBV19 to TRBJ2-1; TRBD1 matches at 7 bases. Germline V CDR1 and CDR2: LNHDA, SQIVND (reference sequence). The CDR3 contains 14 residues. With V trimmed by 3 bases and J by 6 bases, 5 bases remained unmatched. CDR3 nucleotide sequence: TGTGCCAGTAGTATGGGGACAGTTGTCAATGAGCAGTTCTTC. Its translation: CASSMGTVVNEQFF.